A single sample is the source of the 20 T cell receptor beta chains below, sequenced in a study of shared clonotypes between healthy human individuals. Sequencing used immunoSEQ multiplex PCR; TCRdb keeps in-frame clones, though not all of them. The sample has 1.6 million or so clones; approximately 98.5% are singletons. The sequencing input was naive CD4+ T cells sorted from blood. Specified subset: CD45RA+ positively selected. The receptors come from a young man in good health.

The genes are TRBV7-8 and TRBJ2-3; tentatively, D is TRBD1 (6 bases). This CDR3 has 16 amino acids. Trimming removed 5 bases at V and 2 bases at J, with 17 bases between. From germline, CDR1 is SGHVS and CDR2 FQNEAQ. The CDR3 nucleotides read TGTGCCAGCAGCACCCGGGACATTGAAGACACAGATACGCAGTATTTT. It encodes CASSTRDIEDTDTQYF. Full variable domain (outside the CDR3, taken from reference TRBV7-8 and TRBJ2-3): GAGVSQSPRYKVAKRGQDVALRCDPISGHVSLFWYQQALGQGPEFLTYFQNEAQLDKSGLPSDRFFAERPEGSVSTLKIQRTQQEDSAVYLCASSTRDIEDTDTQYFGPGTRLTVL.

This chain joins TRBV28 and TRBJ2-7; D might be TRBD2 (6 bases). Germline values: CDR1 MDHEN, CDR2 SYDVKM. The CDR3 sequence is 11 residues long. V lost 7 bases and J 6 bases, leaving 10 bases between the germline ends. Here the CDR3 reads CASTLGGEQYF. The CDR3 DNA sequence: TGTGCCAGCACCCTCGGGGGCGAGCAGTACTTC.

The V and J genes are TRBV28 and TRBJ2-7; 8 bases are a match to TRBD2. CDR3 length equals 18 residues. V was clipped by 5 bases and J by 5 bases; unmatched bases: 20. The germline CDR1 and CDR2 sequences are MDHEN and SYDVKM. For the CDR3, the DNA is TGTGCCAGCAGTCCAGACAGGTACACGGGAGGGCCGGCCCACGAGCAGTACTTC. Translation gives CASSPDRYTGGPAHEQYF.

The rearrangement joins TRBV10-1 to TRBJ2-1; 11 bases are a match to TRBD2. CDR1 WNHNN and CDR2 SYGVQD come from the germline V gene (reference sequence). The CDR3 loop spans 17 amino acids. V gave up 0 bases and J gave up 9 bases; unmatched junction bases: 10. In DNA form, the CDR3 reads TGCGCCAGCAGTGAGTCGATTACGATAGCGGGAGGGGTTGAGCAGTTCTTC. Encoded protein: CASSESITIAGGVEQFF.

The DNA for the CDR3 is TGCGCCAGCGGGACTAGCAGAGAGACCCAGTACTTC. Its protein product is CASGTSRETQYF. This chain connects TRBV10-2 to TRBJ2-5; 9 positions match TRBD2. With V trimmed by 8 bases and J by 4 bases, 2 bases remained unmatched. The germline V gene has CDR1 WSHSY and CDR2 SAAADI. This CDR3 is built from 12 residues.

V and J are TRBV14 and TRBJ2-3; TRBD2 agrees at 9 bases. The CDR3 covers 15 residues. V shed 2 bases and J 1 base; nucleotides not matched to a gene: 1. Germline lookup yields CDR1 SGHDN and CDR2 FVKESK. CDR3 protein: CASSQRTSGTDTQYF. CDR3 coding DNA: TGTGCCAGCAGCCAACGGACTAGCGGCACAGATACGCAGTATTTT.

The gene calls are TRBV15 and TRBJ2-5; the match to TRBD1 covers 7 bases. Per the germline V gene, CDR1 is LNHNV and CDR2 is YYDKDF (reference sequence). V gave up 2 bases and J gave up 5 bases; unmatched junction bases: 8. The CDR3 spans 15 residues. CDR3 coding DNA: TGTGCCACCAGCAGACCCGACAGGGTTCTGGAGACCCAGTACTTC. Its protein product is CATSRPDRVLETQYF.

The chain is built from TRBV11-3 and TRBJ2-5, with D perhaps being TRBD1 or TRBD2 (7 bases each). Trimming removed 3 bases at V and 3 bases at J, with 11 bases between. In germline, CDR1 is SGHNT, CDR2 YENEEA. CDR3 length equals 14 residues. CDR3 in amino acids: CASSFSGGEETQYF. The CDR3 DNA is TGTGCCAGCAGCTTTTCAGGGGGGGAAGAGACCCAGTACTTC.

V gene TRBV5-1 combines with J gene TRBJ2-2; perhaps TRBD1 as D (6 bases). This CDR3 region has 16 residues. The V end lost 5 bases, the J end lost 0 bases, and 14 bases lay between the germline ends. Germline CDR1 is SGHRS and CDR2 is YFSETQ. CDR3 residues: CASRETRTANTGELFF. Here the CDR3 DNA reads TGCGCCAGCAGGGAAACCCGGACAGCGAACACCGGGGAGCTGTTTTTT.

The chain carries TRBV7-2 and TRBJ1-2; 8 positions agree with TRBD1. The germline V gene has CDR1 SGHTA and CDR2 FQGNSA. The CDR3 is made up of 15 amino acids. With 4 bases clipped from V and 6 bases from J, the junction kept 10 bases outside the gene matches. CDR3 amino acids: CASSSRVDRAHGYTF. The CDR3 DNA follows: TGTGCCAGCAGCTCCCGAGTGGACAGGGCCCATGGCTACACCTTC.

The chain uses TRBV2 and TRBJ2-2, with D possibly called TRBD1 or TRBD2 (5 bases each). This CDR3 contains 12 residues. Germline loops: CDR1 SNHLY, CDR2 FYNNEI. Trimming stripped 6 bases from V and 7 bases from J, with 9 bases between. The CDR3 reads CASRSGRGELFF. The CDR3 DNA is TGTGCCAGCAGGTCGGGACGCGGGGAGCTGTTTTTT. The whole variable domain, filled in from reference TRBV2 and TRBJ2-2, reads EPEVTQTPSHQVTQMGQEVILRCVPISNHLYFYWYRQILGQKVEFLVSFYNNEISEKSEIFDDQFSVERPDGSNFTLKIRSTKLEDSAMYFCASRSGRGELFFGEGSRLTVL.

The rearrangement uses TRBV7-3 and TRBJ2-1; D is unclear. V lost 2 bases and J lost 5, with 4 bases in between. The CDR3 is 12 residues long. From germline, CDR1 is SGHTA and CDR2 FQGTGA. CDR3 region: CASSLPNNEQFF. As DNA, the CDR3 is TGTGCCAGCAGCTTACCGAACAATGAGCAGTTCTTC.

This chain links TRBV25-1 with TRBJ2-2; D remains unclear. This CDR3 spans 14 amino acids. V was cut by 4 bases and J by 2 bases, with 8 bases left in between. CDR1 and CDR2 from the germline V gene are MGHDK and SYGVNS. In DNA, the CDR3 is TGTGCCAGCAGTGGGGTTGTAAACACCGGGGAGCTGTTTTTT. The encoded protein is CASSGVVNTGELFF.

This chain connects TRBV6-5 to TRBJ2-7; D is tentatively TRBD1 or TRBD2 (5 bases each). V was trimmed by 1 base and J by 3 bases, leaving 13 bases between them. CDR1 MNHEY and CDR2 SVGAGI come from the germline V gene. The CDR3 consists of 15 residues. CDR3 residues: CASSYWGRQSYEQYF. In DNA, the CDR3 is TGTGCCAGCAGTTACTGGGGACGGCAGAGCTACGAGCAGTACTTC.

A note on this clone: Other nucleotide sequences in the sample specify the same CDR3. V gene TRBV5-1 combines with J gene TRBJ1-1, with a weak D call TRBD1 (6 bases). Germline V lookup: CDR1 SGHRS, CDR2 YFSETQ. V gave up 2 bases and J gave up 5 bases, with 10 bases separating them. CDR3 size: 13 residues. The CDR3 region has the DNA TGCGCCAGCAGCTTAGGGGGAGAGACTGAAGCTTTCTTT. Its translation: CASSLGGETEAFF.

The rearrangement links TRBV14 to TRBJ2-7, with a weak D call TRBD1 (5 bases). Trimming stripped 0 bases from V and 7 bases from J, with 16 bases between. CDR1 SGHDN and CDR2 FVKESK come from the germline V gene. This CDR3 contains 15 residues. The CDR3 sequence: CASSQEVRVSDEQYF. The CDR3 bases are TGTGCCAGCAGCCAAGAGGTCAGGGTATCTGATGAGCAGTACTTC.

This chain joins TRBV25-1 and TRBJ2-1; 8 bases map to TRBD1. Germline CDR1 is MGHDK and CDR2 is SYGVNS. Unmatched junction bases numbered 13, after V lost 6 bases and J lost 3 bases. The CDR3 contains 17 residues. The CDR3 reads CASRDGTGPTGYNEQFF. CDR3 DNA sequence: TGTGCCAGCAGGGACGGGACAGGTCCAACGGGCTACAATGAGCAGTTCTTC.

This sequence joins TRBV5-4 and TRBJ1-1; the D is unclear. The CDR3 spans 14 residues. V was pared by 4 bases and J by 4 bases, with 14 bases between. Germline values: CDR1 SGHNT, CDR2 YYREEE (reference sequence). CDR3 loop: CASSPMIRGTEAFF. Here the CDR3 DNA reads TGTGCCAGCAGCCCGATGATCCGGGGCACTGAAGCTTTCTTT.

The chain is built from TRBV19 and TRBJ2-7; a weak D match, TRBD1 (6 bases). Germline V gene sequence: CDR1 LNHDA, CDR2 SQIVND (reference sequence). Trimming shortened V by 4 bases and J by 1 base, and 17 bases separated the two germline ends. This CDR3 has 16 residues. The CDR3: CASSTGPDRPSYEQYF. The CDR3, as DNA: TGTGCCAGTAGTACCGGACCCGACAGGCCGTCCTACGAGCAGTACTTC.

This chain uses TRBV10-3 with TRBJ2-1; D is uncertain. With 3 bases removed from V and 7 bases from J, the gap between germline ends came to 7 bases. CDR3 length: 12 amino acids. Germline lookup yields CDR1 ENHRY and CDR2 SYGVKD. In DNA, the CDR3 is TGTGCCATCAGTGATTACCAGAATGAGCAGTTCTTC. Translation gives CAISDYQNEQFF.